The clone carrying this T cell receptor (beta chain) was picked up one time. This sample was included in a study of CD8 T cells in Susac syndrome. RNA amounts of about 0.45 to 1 ug underwent reverse transcription with random hexamers. The immunoSEQ assay covered 54 Vbeta and 13 Jbeta segments for CDR3. MiXCR, applied by TCRdb to the immunoSEQ multiplex PCR reads, yields one record per CDR3 protein. Here the sample spans 150,000 to 200,000 distinct CDR3 sequences, approximately 94% being singletons. The CDR3 is made up of 11 amino acids. Trimming pared 6 bases from V and 11 bases from J, leaving 13 bases between.

The chain couples TRBV12-3 or TRBV12-4 to TRBJ1-1, with D possibly matching TRBD1 (6 bases). Source material: CD4+ T cells from PBMCs. This sequence was found in a human donor with multiple sclerosis. The CDR3 loop reads CASRLRDTAFF. CDR3 bases: TGTGCCAGCAGACTCCGGGACACGGCTTTCTTT.